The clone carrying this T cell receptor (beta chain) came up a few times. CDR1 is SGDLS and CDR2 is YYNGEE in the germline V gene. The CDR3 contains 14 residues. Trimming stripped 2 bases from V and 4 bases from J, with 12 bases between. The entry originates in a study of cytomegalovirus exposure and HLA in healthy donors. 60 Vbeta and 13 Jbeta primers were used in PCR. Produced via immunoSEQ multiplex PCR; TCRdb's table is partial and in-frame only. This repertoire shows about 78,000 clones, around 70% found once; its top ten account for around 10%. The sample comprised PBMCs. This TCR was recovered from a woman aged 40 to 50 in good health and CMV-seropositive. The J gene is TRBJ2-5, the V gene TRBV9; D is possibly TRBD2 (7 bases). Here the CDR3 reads CASSVSGGLETQYF. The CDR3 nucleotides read TGTGCCAGCAGCGTTTCGGGGGGCTTAGAGACCCAGTACTTC.